This T cell receptor beta chain came from a study of metastatic and nonmetastatic thyroid tumors (TCRdb year 2020). As for the study more broadly: For patients with malignant and with benign thyroid disease, the researchers compared repertoires between peripheral blood samples and tumor or nodule tissue samples. Broad study findings and their caveats: TCR beta diversity was reported as significantly higher in malignant tumors than in benign nodules, in both blood and tumor samples.

The CDR1 and CDR2 encoded by the germline V gene are MNHNS and SASEGT. The CDR3 runs 15 amino acids, cysteine and phenylalanine included. The read is trimmed to its CDR3 DNA, 45 bases read in frame from base 1. Compared with germline, V lacks 1 base and J lacks 6 bases; bases without a gene match: 0. Library preparation employed PCR. Sequencing relied on an Illumina HiSeq 4000. High-throughput sequencing was used to profile the CDR3 region of the TCR beta-chain in every patient. Turning to the authors' computational methods: CDR3 differences across clinicopathological groups were used to build a classifier for discriminating distant-metastatic papillary thyroid cancer patients. Repertoire diversity was assessed with the Shannon index, and tumor-blood repertoire similarity with the Morisita-Horn index. The public sequencing data were trimmed at Q25 with fastp and processed into clonotypes with MiXCR by TCRdb, which kept only in-frame beta chains. TCRdb, not the original authors, processed these V and J calls. Across this sample there are around 10,000 clones, with 25% to 30% seen only once. The ten largest clones take up roughly a tenth of the sample.

None of the patients had been given any treatment before thyroid surgery. Using T-cell receptor beta sequencing, the study looked back at clinical samples from patients collected from about 2012 to 2018. Judged by its sample share, this clone qualifies as medium-sized (0.01 to 0.1%). The clone's antigen remains unknown. It has no much larger one-base neighbor in the sample; base qualities were not kept. Sequenced material: tumor tissue. Recombination connected TRBV6-1 to TRBJ2-1; 13 bases in the junction line up with TRBD2. This TCR derives from a male donor with papillary thyroid cancer or a benign thyroid nodule (not recorded which). Some clones in this sample may be carry-over from other donors' samples. The nucleotides are TGTGCCAGCAGTGAAGGGACTAGCGGGAGCAATGAGCAGTTCTTC. The encoded protein is CASSEGTSGSNEQFF.